Listed here are 26 T cell receptor beta chains from one sample, sequenced in a study of OX40 agonist ivuxolimab in advanced cancers. TCRdb's table, derived via immunoSEQ multiplex PCR, lists solely in-frame clones and lacks some. The table lists approximately 40,000 clones, 92% of them singletons. The sample in question was CD4+ or CD8+ T cells sorted from blood, obtained in a trial of the OX40 agonist ivuxolimab. These receptors were obtained from an adult with an advanced solid tumor such as melanoma, head and neck, liver or kidney cancer.

This clone has a single count. The chain recombines TRBV7-8 with TRBJ1-5; perhaps TRBD1 as D (6 bases). This CDR3 comprises 14 residues. Germline V gene lookup returns CDR1 SGHVS and CDR2 FQNEAQ. With 4 bases removed from V and 9 bases from J, the gap between germline ends came to 16 bases. The CDR3 here is CASSYSGGGWPQHF. The CDR3 region has the DNA TGTGCCAGCAGCTACTCGGGAGGGGGTTGGCCCCAGCATTTT.

This sequence joins TRBV28 and TRBJ1-3; perhaps TRBD1 as D (5 bases). From germline, CDR1 is MDHEN and CDR2 SYDVKM. There are 16 residues in the CDR3. V shed 6 bases and J shed 4 bases, with 19 bases lying between them. CDR3 region: CASSPILGVSGNTIYF. Here the CDR3 DNA reads TGTGCCAGCAGCCCAATCCTGGGGGTCTCCGGAAACACCATATATTTT.

The chain employs TRBV10-3 and TRBJ2-1; TRBD2 aligns across 13 bases. There are 15 residues in the CDR3. Germline V lookup: CDR1 ENHRY, CDR2 SYGVKD. Unmatched junction bases numbered 7, after V lost 6 bases and J lost 8 bases. The CDR3 is CAISETSGRIYEQFF. The CDR3 region has the DNA TGTGCCATCAGCGAGACTAGCGGGAGGATCTATGAGCAGTTCTTC.

The rearrangement joins TRBV10-2 to TRBJ2-1; 8 bases agree with TRBD2. Germline values: CDR1 WSHSY, CDR2 SAAADI. Trimming cost V 2 bases and J 3 bases; bases outside gene matches: 0. The CDR3 covers 14 residues. The CDR3 DNA is TGCGCCAGCAGTGAGCGGGAGGGCTACAATGAGCAGTTCTTC. This translates into CASSEREGYNEQFF.

The rearrangement links TRBV4-1 to TRBJ1-1, with 7 positions matching TRBD1. V dropped 5 bases and J dropped 5; count of bases not matched to a gene: 17. Germline CDR1 MGHRA, CDR2 YSYEKL. The CDR3 totals 17 residues. For the CDR3, the DNA is TGCGCCAGCAGCGGAGAACAGGGGCTAGATTTCGGAACTGAAGCTTTCTTT. Its translation is CASSGEQGLDFGTEAFF.

The chain recombines TRBV9 with TRBJ2-1; 7 bases are shared with TRBD1. This CDR3 contains 15 residues. The trim removed 0 bases at V and 5 bases at J, leaving 5 bases unmatched. The V gene's germline CDR1 is SGDLS and CDR2 YYNGEE. CDR3 bases: TGTGCCAGCAGCGTAGGTGGACAGGCGGACAATGAGCAGTTCTTC. It yields the protein CASSVGGQADNEQFF.

V usage is TRBV27 and J usage is TRBJ2-3; D possibly uses TRBD1 or TRBD2 (5 bases each). The germline V and J ends were trimmed by 3 bases and 6 bases, with 10 bases remaining between them. CDR1 MNHEY and CDR2 SMNVEV come from the germline V gene (reference sequence). This CDR3 has 13 residues. The CDR3 here is CASSLGVLDTQYF. In DNA form, the CDR3 reads TGTGCCAGCAGTTTGGGGGTGCTGGATACGCAGTATTTT.

This sequence joins TRBV5-7 and TRBJ2-1; TRBD1 aligns across 9 bases. TRBV5-7 is flagged as an ORF with uncertain function. With V trimmed by 4 bases and J by 9 bases, 2 bases remained unmatched. The CDR3 totals 12 residues. CDR3: CASSKTGGEQFF. CDR3 sequence (DNA): TGTGCCAGCAGCAAGACAGGGGGTGAGCAGTTCTTC.

This clone came up once. This chain connects TRBV6-1 to TRBJ1-2, with unresolved D. CDR3 length equals 12 residues. Trimming shortened V by 7 bases and J by 5 bases, and 11 bases separated the two germline ends. CDR1 and CDR2 from the germline V gene are MNHNS and SASEGT. The CDR3: CASTGRVYGYTF. The CDR3 DNA reads TGTGCCAGCACCGGGCGGGTATATGGCTACACCTTC.

The chain is built from TRBV28 and TRBJ2-2; 11 bases fit TRBD2. V lost 1 base, J lost 6 bases, and 7 bases stayed unmatched. This CDR3 comprises 17 residues. Germline-derived CDR1 and CDR2 are MDHEN and SYDVKM. CDR3 nucleotides: TGTGCCAGCAGTTTATTACTACTAGCGGGAGTATCCGGGGAGCTGTTTTTT. This translates into CASSLLLLAGVSGELFF. The complete variable domain, with remaining parts taken from reference TRBV28 and TRBJ2-2, reads DVKVTQSSRYLVKRTGEKVFLECVQDMDHENMFWYRQDPGLGLRLIYFSYDVKMKEKGDIPEGYSVSREKKERFSLILESASTNQTSMYLCASSLLLLAGVSGELFFGEGSRLTVL.

V and J are TRBV5-1 and TRBJ1-1; D gene unclear. The CDR3 totals 13 residues. The germline CDR1 and CDR2 sequences are SGHRS and YFSETQ. V was pared by 9 bases and J by 6 bases, with 18 bases between. The chain's CDR3 is CATSSGERAEAFF. The CDR3 DNA sequence: TGCGCCACCTCCTCCGGGGAGCGCGCTGAAGCTTTCTTT. Together with reference TRBV5-1 and TRBJ1-1, the CDR3 gives the full variable domain: KAGVTQTPRYLIKTRGQQVTLSCSPISGHRSVSWYQQTPGQGLQFLFEYFSETQRNKGNFPGRFSGRQFSNSRSEMNVSTLELGDSALYLCATSSGERAEAFFGQGTRLTVV.

The chain is built from TRBV6-1 and TRBJ2-6; TRBD1 might be the D (8 bases). Germline V lookup: CDR1 MNHNS, CDR2 SASEGT. V was trimmed by 4 bases and J by 1 base, leaving 20 bases between them. The CDR3 covers 19 residues. The CDR3 DNA is TGTGCCAGCAGTGTATTTCGTACAGGGGGAGGGTCTGGGGCCAACGTCCTGACTTTC. The encoded protein is CASSVFRTGGGSGANVLTF.

The J gene is TRBJ2-2, the V gene TRBV6-1; TRBD2 agrees at 8 bases. The CDR3 contains 14 residues. Looked up from germline, CDR1 is MNHNS and CDR2 is SASEGT. DNA for the CDR3: TGTGGGGGCCGGGAGGGTGTGAACACCGGGGAGCTGTTTTTT. Residues: CGGREGVNTGELFF.

The J gene is TRBJ2-1, the V gene TRBV27; 7 bases are shared with TRBD2. This CDR3 spans 13 amino acids. Unmatched junction bases numbered 5, after V lost 7 bases and J lost 5 bases. In germline, CDR1 is MNHEY, CDR2 SMNVEV (reference sequence). CDR3 nucleotide sequence: TGTGCCAGCACCCGGGGGGTTCACAATGAGCAGTTCTTC. Its translation is CASTRGVHNEQFF.

The CDR3 nucleotides read TGCAGCGTTGAAGGACACTGGACGACCGAGCAGTTCTTC. Translation gives CSVEGHWTTEQFF. The gene calls are TRBV29-1 and TRBJ2-1; D gene uncertain. V was clipped by 1 base and J by 10 bases, with 14 bases between them. Germline CDR1 reads SQVTM; CDR2 reads ANQGSEA. This CDR3 has 13 residues.

A few counts support this clone. V gene TRBV4-3 combines with J gene TRBJ2-1, with D perhaps TRBD1 (5 bases). Trimming cost V 0 bases and J 8 bases, with 8 bases left between them. The CDR3 is 13 amino acids. Per germline, CDR1 LGHNA and CDR2 YSLEER. CDR3: CASSQDRGDEQFF. For the CDR3, the DNA is TGCGCCAGCAGCCAAGATAGGGGCGATGAGCAGTTCTTC.

The chain employs TRBV9 and TRBJ2-1, with a weak D call TRBD2 (6 bases). Trimming left V 3 bases short and J 4 bases short, with 14 bases between. In germline, CDR1 is SGDLS, CDR2 YYNGEE. This CDR3 is built from 15 residues. The CDR3 here is CASSANGRLYNEQFF. Here the CDR3 DNA reads TGTGCCAGCAGCGCAAACGGGAGACTATACAATGAGCAGTTCTTC. The complete variable domain, with remaining parts taken from reference TRBV9 and TRBJ2-1, reads DSGVTQTPKHLITATGQRVTLRCSPRSGDLSVYWYQQSLDQGLQFLIQYYNGEERAKGNILERFSAQQFPDLHSELNLSSLELGDSALYFCASSANGRLYNEQFFGPGTRLTVL.

The chain has TRBV5-6 and TRBJ1-6, with D maybe TRBD1 (6 bases). This CDR3 region has 14 residues. The V and J ends lost 4 bases and 9 bases respectively, with 14 bases between them. CDR1 and CDR2 from the germline V gene are SGHDT and YYEEEE. CDR3 DNA: TGTGCCAGCAGCAACCGGGACATAGTTTCACCCCTCCACTTT. It is translated as CASSNRDIVSPLHF.

The CDR3 sequence: CASSPREGANTEAFF. The CDR3 nucleotides are TGTGCCAGCAGCCCCCGGGAGGGGGCGAACACTGAAGCTTTCTTT. The chain carries TRBV9 and TRBJ1-1; TRBD1 matches 7 bases. CDR3 size: 15 residues. V shed 4 bases and J 1 base; nucleotides not matched to a gene: 7. The germline gives CDR1 SGDLS, CDR2 YYNGEE. Variable domain in full (rest from reference TRBV9 and TRBJ1-1): DSGVTQTPKHLITATGQRVTLRCSPRSGDLSVYWYQQSLDQGLQFLIQYYNGEERAKGNILERFSAQQFPDLHSELNLSSLELGDSALYFCASSPREGANTEAFFGQGTRLTVV.

The genes are TRBV11-2 and TRBJ2-1, with D possibly matching TRBD2 (6 bases). V dropped 5 bases and J dropped 3 bases, with 17 bases sitting between them. The CDR3 covers 16 residues. Germline CDR1 is SGHAT and CDR2 is FQNNGV. The CDR3 nucleotides are TGTGCCAGCAGCGCAGAGATAGGCGGGAACTACAATGAGCAGTTCTTC. It translates to CASSAEIGGNYNEQFF.

The V call is TRBV27, the J call TRBJ2-3; D is uncertain. Germline CDR1 is MNHEY and CDR2 is SMNVEV (reference sequence). The CDR3 consists of 13 residues. V was trimmed by 1 base and J by 6 bases, leaving 8 bases between them. The chain's CDR3 is CASSLYLPDTQYF. The DNA of the CDR3 is TGTGCCAGCAGTTTATATTTACCCGATACGCAGTATTTT.

The chain couples TRBV6-5 to TRBJ2-1; TRBD2 matches at 10 bases. The CDR3 has 14 residues. Germline V gives CDR1 MNHEY, CDR2 SVGAGI. Trimming took 0 bases from V and 9 from J; bases not matched to a gene: 2. The CDR3 loop reads CASSYSGLAAEQFF. The CDR3 coding sequence is TGTGCCAGCAGTTACTCAGGACTAGCGGCTGAGCAGTTCTTC.

The genes are TRBV27 and TRBJ1-5; D is ambiguous. CDR1 and CDR2 from the germline V gene are MNHEY and SMNVEV (reference sequence). This CDR3 is built from 14 residues. V lost 2 bases, J lost 9 bases, and 14 bases lay in between. The CDR3: CASSLTRARGPQHF. The CDR3 nucleotides read TGTGCCAGCAGTTTAACGAGGGCCAGAGGGCCCCAGCATTTT.

The table lists this clone with a few counts. This chain connects TRBV6-5 to TRBJ1-5; D possibly corresponds to TRBD1 (5 bases). V lost 0 bases and J lost 5, with 5 bases in between. The CDR3 length is 13 residues. CDR1 and CDR2 from the germline V gene are MNHEY and SVGAGI. The CDR3: CASSYSTDQPQHF. As DNA, the CDR3 is TGTGCCAGCAGTTACTCGACAGATCAGCCCCAGCATTTT.

This chain links TRBV5-1 with TRBJ2-7; D unresolved. Germline V gene sequence: CDR1 SGHRS, CDR2 YFSETQ. V was pared by 0 bases and J by 3 bases, with 7 bases between. This CDR3 spans 13 amino acids. The chain's CDR3 is CASSLEPNYEQYV. Here the CDR3 DNA reads TGCGCCAGCAGCTTGGAGCCTAACTACGAGCAGTACGTC.

V is TRBV7-3 and J is TRBJ2-1, with a weak D call TRBD2 (6 bases). Germline CDR1 SGHTA, CDR2 FQGTGA. Trimming shortened V by 5 bases and J by 9 bases, and 17 bases separated the two germline ends. The CDR3 sequence is 14 residues long. CDR3 in amino acids: CASSPEGLDSEQFF. Here the CDR3 DNA reads TGTGCCAGCAGCCCAGAGGGACTTGATTCTGAGCAGTTCTTC.